What follows are 22 T cell receptor beta chains derived from one specimen sequenced in a study of beta chain features in type 1 diabetes. Study conclusions and caveats: Among patients with Type 1 diabetes, TCRB CDR3s were moderately but significantly shorter in every one of the four CD4+ subsets.

These TCRs are of unknown antigen specificity. Sequencing targeted expressed TCRB transcripts, as all isolated RNA had been reverse transcribed. Produced via immunoSEQ multiplex PCR; TCRdb's table is partial and in-frame only. The repertoire has around 50,000 clones, approximately 43% of them found once; the top ten carry approximately 0.13%. The specimen sequenced was stem cell memory CD4+ T cells from blood. The receptors originated from a man aged 30 to 45 with type 1 diabetes.

J is TRBJ2-5 and V is TRBV7-2; a weak D match, TRBD2 (6 bases). This CDR3 is 13 amino acids long. Germline loops: CDR1 SGHTA, CDR2 FQGNSA. Trimming removed 0 bases at V and 9 bases at J, with 11 bases between. The CDR3 loop is CASSLAQEGSQYF. Written as DNA, the CDR3 is TGTGCCAGCAGCTTAGCGCAGGAGGGATCCCAGTACTTC. The full variable domain, rest sourced from reference TRBV7-2 and TRBJ2-5, is GAGVSQSPSNKVTEKGKDVELRCDPISGHTALYWYRQSLGQGLEFLIYFQGNSAPDKSGLPSDRFSAERTGGSVSTLTIQRTQQEDSAVYLCASSLAQEGSQYFGPGTRLLVL.

This clone was seen only once. The chain is built from TRBV5-1 and TRBJ2-7, with 12 bases lining up with TRBD2. CDR3 length: 16 amino acids. Germline loops: CDR1 SGHRS, CDR2 YFSETQ. Trimming at V came to 3 bases and at J to 6 bases, leaving 10 bases not matched to a gene. The CDR3 nucleotides are TGCGCCAGCAGCTCCCTAACTAGCGGGAGGACCACCGAGCAGTACTTC. Protein product: CASSSLTSGRTTEQYF.

This clone was seen a few times. The rearrangement uses TRBV11-2 and TRBJ2-3, with TRBD2 identical over 14 bases. After removal of 5 bases from V and 2 bases from J, the junction contained 6 bases not matched to a gene. CDR3 length: 17 amino acids. CDR1 is SGHAT, CDR2 FQNNGV, per germline. CDR3 protein: CASSLRLAGGFTDTQYF. The CDR3 nucleotides are TGTGCCAGCAGCCTTCGACTAGCGGGAGGGTTCACAGATACGCAGTATTTT.

V and J are TRBV5-1 and TRBJ1-3; weak D call: TRBD1 (5 bases). Germline V gene data show CDR1 as SGHRS and CDR2 as YFSETQ. With 5 bases removed from V and 2 bases from J, the gap between germline ends came to 8 bases. The CDR3 is 13 residues long. The CDR3 DNA reads as TGCGCCAGCAGGGAAGGGGCTGGAAACACCATATATTTT. This translates into CASREGAGNTIYF.

The chain couples TRBV5-1 to TRBJ2-5; tentatively, D is TRBD2 (6 bases). This CDR3 has 14 residues. The V and J ends lost 5 bases and 2 bases respectively, with 13 bases between them. Germline loops: CDR1 SGHRS, CDR2 YFSETQ. CDR3 residues: CASRDVGGQETQYF. The CDR3 nucleotides are TGCGCCAGCAGGGATGTTGGAGGGCAAGAGACCCAGTACTTC.

The chain is built from TRBV2 and TRBJ1-1, with D possibly TRBD1 on 5 matching bases. This CDR3 contains 14 residues. The V gene lost 6 bases and the J gene lost 3 bases, with 14 bases spanning the gap. Germline V gene sequence: CDR1 SNHLY, CDR2 FYNNEI. The CDR3 coding sequence is TGTGCCAGCAGGGAGGGGTTCTGGGACACTGAAGCTTTCTTT. Translating gives CASREGFWDTEAFF.

With respect to this clone: Other DNA sequences within the sample encode an identical CDR3. The chain recombines TRBV5-1 with TRBJ2-7; 9 bases map to TRBD2. V was clipped by 4 bases and J by 1 base; unmatched bases: 0. This CDR3 has 13 amino acids. CDR1 is SGHRS and CDR2 is YFSETQ in the germline V gene. The CDR3 bases are TGCGCCAGCAGCCTAGCGGGATCCTACGAGCAGTACTTC. Residues: CASSLAGSYEQYF.

This clone was observed a few times. This chain joins TRBV5-1 and TRBJ2-3, with D possibly matching TRBD1 (5 bases). Looked up from germline, CDR1 is SGHRS and CDR2 is YFSETQ. The CDR3 runs 16 residues. The V end was cut by 0 bases, the J end by 3 bases, with 14 bases between. This CDR3 is CASSLDPGSGTDTQYF. In DNA form, the CDR3 reads TGCGCCAGCAGCTTGGATCCTGGGTCAGGGACAGATACGCAGTATTTT.

The chain couples TRBV28 to TRBJ2-2; the match to TRBD1 covers 9 bases. The CDR3 spans 17 residues. Losses at the gene ends were 3 bases for V and 0 bases for J; bases not matched to a gene: 5. CDR1 is MDHEN, CDR2 SYDVKM, per germline. Here the CDR3 reads CASSFTGGTSNTGELFF. DNA of the CDR3: TGTGCCAGCAGTTTTACAGGGGGCACTTCGAACACCGGGGAGCTGTTTTTT.

The chain employs TRBV19 and TRBJ1-1; D is undetermined. Germline values: CDR1 LNHDA, CDR2 SQIVND (reference sequence). V dropped 5 bases and J dropped 1 base, with 11 bases sitting between them. This CDR3 contains 14 residues. CDR3 sequence reads: CASSALGGNTEAFF. DNA of the CDR3: TGTGCCAGTAGTGCCCTCGGCGGGAACACTGAAGCTTTCTTT.

This clone has more than one count but fewer than ten. The chain is built from TRBV5-1 and TRBJ1-4; the match to TRBD1 covers 8 bases. Looked up from germline, CDR1 is SGHRS and CDR2 is YFSETQ. Trimming took 2 bases from V and 7 from J; bases not matched to a gene: 10. This CDR3 is built from 16 residues. CDR3 sequence reads: CASSFGQGRFAEKLFF. CDR3 nucleotides: TGCGCCAGCAGCTTTGGACAGGGAAGGTTCGCTGAAAAACTGTTTTTT.

This clone was counted only a few times. The rearrangement links TRBV4-3 to TRBJ2-1, with 9 positions matching TRBD2. The CDR3 is 19 residues long. V was pared by 4 bases and J by 4 bases, with 17 bases of the junction left unmatched. CDR1 LGHNA and CDR2 YSLEER come from the germline V gene. The CDR3 here is CASSPRGVVAGVSYNEQFF. CDR3 sequence (DNA): TGCGCCAGCAGCCCCCGAGGAGTGGTAGCGGGAGTCTCGTACAATGAGCAGTTCTTC.

There are a few counts of this clone. This rearrangement joins TRBV18 to TRBJ2-5, with no clear D. V was shortened by 3 bases and J by 5 bases, with 4 bases between the two germline ends. The germline CDR1 and CDR2 sequences are KGHSH and LQKENI. This CDR3 comprises 11 residues. Here the CDR3 DNA reads TGTGCCAGCTCACCTCAGGAGACCCAGTACTTC. This encodes CASSPQETQYF. The variable domain in full, completed from reference TRBV18 and TRBJ2-5, reads NAGVMQNPRHLVRRRGQEARLRCSPMKGHSHVYWYRQLPEEGLKFMVYLQKENIIDESGMPKERFSAEFPKEGPSILRIQQVVRGDSAAYFCASSPQETQYFGPGTRLLVL.

The chain recombines TRBV5-1 with TRBJ2-1, with a weak D call TRBD2 (6 bases). V lost 4 bases and J 8 bases, leaving 16 bases between the germline ends. Germline values: CDR1 SGHRS, CDR2 YFSETQ. This CDR3 region has 14 residues. CDR3 region: CASSTGVRMDEQFF. CDR3 coding DNA: TGCGCCAGCAGCACGGGAGTCCGAATGGATGAGCAGTTCTTC. Filled out from reference TRBV5-1 and TRBJ2-1, the complete variable domain reads KAGVTQTPRYLIKTRGQQVTLSCSPISGHRSVSWYQQTPGQGLQFLFEYFSETQRNKGNFPGRFSGRQFSNSRSEMNVSTLELGDSALYLCASSTGVRMDEQFFGPGTRLTVL.

This sequence joins TRBV19 and TRBJ2-3, with TRBD1 matching over 9 bases. This CDR3 has 15 amino acids. The V gene's germline CDR1 is LNHDA and CDR2 SQIVND (reference sequence). J gave up 4 bases and V 3 bases, and 5 bases lay outside the gene matches. The CDR3 spells CASSIGDRAPDTQYF. CDR3 DNA sequence: TGTGCCAGTAGTATCGGGGACAGGGCCCCAGATACGCAGTATTTT.

CDR3 DNA: TGCGCCAGCAGCCAAGTTTCAGAAAGGGGCACTGAAGCTTTCTTT. Translation: CASSQVSERGTEAFF. V is TRBV4-1 and J is TRBJ1-1; tentatively, D is TRBD1 (5 bases). This CDR3 spans 15 amino acids. V lost 1 base, J lost 4 bases, and 13 bases lay in between. The germline gives CDR1 MGHRA, CDR2 YSYEKL.

V is TRBV2 and J is TRBJ2-2; maybe TRBD2 (6 bases). The CDR3 is 17 residues long. Germline V gene sequence: CDR1 SNHLY, CDR2 FYNNEI. Between the trimmed V and J ends, which lost 7 bases and 6 bases, there was a span of 24 bases. For the CDR3, the DNA is TGTGCCAGCATCCGACGTTGGGACTCGGAATTCGCCGGGGAGCTGTTTTTT. It yields the protein CASIRRWDSEFAGELFF. The whole variable domain, filled in from reference TRBV2 and TRBJ2-2, reads EPEVTQTPSHQVTQMGQEVILRCVPISNHLYFYWYRQILGQKVEFLVSFYNNEISEKSEIFDDQFSVERPDGSNFTLKIRSTKLEDSAMYFCASIRRWDSEFAGELFFGEGSRLTVL.

There are a few counts of this clone. The chain carries TRBV15 and TRBJ2-1, with 8 bases identical to TRBD2. In germline, CDR1 is LNHNV, CDR2 YYDKDF (reference sequence). The CDR3 has 13 residues. V shed 7 bases, J shed 9 bases, and the junction held 8 bases outside the gene matches. CDR3 nucleotide sequence: TGTGCCACCAAAGAGCGGGAGTTGGTTGAGCAGTTCTTC. Protein product: CATKERELVEQFF.

J is TRBJ2-1 and V is TRBV27, with TRBD2 matching over 7 bases. The CDR3 is 20 amino acids. Germline values: CDR1 MNHEY, CDR2 SMNVEV (reference sequence). J gave up 1 base and V 4 bases, and 19 bases lay outside the gene matches. The CDR3 region is CASSSLPWGLSTGSYNEQFF. The CDR3 nucleotides are TGTGCCAGCAGTTCCCTCCCTTGGGGACTATCAACTGGGTCCTACAATGAGCAGTTCTTC.

This clone has just a few counts. The chain joins TRBV19 to TRBJ1-5; 7 bases fit TRBD1. The germline CDR1 and CDR2 sequences are LNHDA and SQIVND (reference sequence). V lost 7 bases, J lost 3 bases, and 6 bases stayed unmatched. The CDR3 is 14 residues long. The CDR3, as DNA: TGTGCCAGTAACATGGGACAGCACAATCAGCCCCAGCATTTT. This encodes CASNMGQHNQPQHF.

This chain uses TRBV10-3 with TRBJ2-1; possibly TRBD1 for D (6 bases). Trimming shortened V by 6 bases and J by 15 bases, and 30 bases separated the two germline ends. CDR3 length: 16 residues. In germline, CDR1 is ENHRY, CDR2 SYGVKD. The CDR3 sequence: CAIRAAINLLQGGRFF. CDR3 nucleotide sequence: TGTGCCATCAGGGCAGCTATTAACCTCCTACAGGGTGGCCGGTTCTTC.

This clone has a handful of counts. The V call is TRBV6-6, the J call TRBJ2-7; the match to TRBD2 covers 10 bases. Trimming at V came to 5 bases and at J to 2 bases, leaving 6 bases not matched to a gene. The CDR3 length is 15 residues. From germline, CDR1 is MNHNY and CDR2 SVGAGI (reference sequence). In DNA form, the CDR3 reads TGTGCCAGCAGTCCCCGGACTAGCGGTCCCTACGAGCAGTACTTC. Its translation is CASSPRTSGPYEQYF.